The rows below give T cell receptor beta chains drawn from one sample of a study of immune cell composition in non-small cell lung cancer. Sequenced by immunoSEQ multiplex PCR; TCRdb stores in-frame clones only, minus some. Counted here are 3,000 or so clones, about four fifths occurring once; the ten biggest clones make up about a tenth. Sequenced sample: non-adjacent lung tissue. Receptors were obtained from a human donor with non-small cell lung cancer. Both conserved end residues are part of each CDR3. Where a row states a size, it is once, few, many or the class of an expanded clone; other rows omit it.

clone size	J gene	V gene	CDR3 protein
few	TRBJ1-1	TRBV29-1	CSGYRAGTEAFF
NA	TRBJ2-1	TRBV5-1	CASSGEYNEQFF
NA	TRBJ2-3	TRBV30	CAWSRYSVSTDTQYF
few	TRBJ2-5	TRBV5-1	CASTEDTSGRAQETQYF
NA	TRBJ1-1	TRBV30	CAWSVGVMEGEAFF
NA	TRBJ2-7	TRBV28	CASSLYGTSPYYEQYF
NA	TRBJ1-2	TRBV9	CASSVGEFYTF
NA	TRBJ1-6	TRBV19	CASSMMGQGDNSPLHF
NA	TRBJ2-1	TRBV6-5	CASRRLTGSRQFF
NA	TRBJ2-7	TRBV28	CASSSPLRVYEQYF
NA	TRBJ2-4	TRBV7-2	CASSFGLGGYIQYF
NA	TRBJ1-2	TRBV30	CAWIIAGSNYGYTF
NA	TRBJ2-3	TRBV14	CASSQGYTQYF
once	TRBJ2-1	TRBV5-5	CASSPGLYNEQFF
NA	TRBJ1-5	TRBV4-2	CASSHGQGGNQPQHF
NA	TRBJ1-1	TRBV6-5	CASSDIVSTEAFF
few	TRBJ1-2	TRBV28	CASSRDRNYGYTF
NA	TRBJ2-7	TRBV19	CASSLRTGGSVYYEQYF
NA	TRBJ2-7	TRBV18	CASSPWGESYEQYF
NA	TRBJ2-5	TRBV4-1	CASSQGGFGETQYF
NA	TRBJ2-7	TRBV15	CATSPRTSGPSYEQYF
NA	TRBJ2-2	TRBV5-4	CASSLMTSGRAGELFF
NA	TRBJ2-6	TRBV19	CASSIGQAISGANVLTF
NA	TRBJ2-7	TRBV6-4	CASSDESPNRYEQYF
NA	TRBJ1-4	TRBV19	CASSTGTGDEKLFF
NA	TRBJ2-5	TRBV7-3	CASSLTGAGAETQYF
NA	TRBJ1-1	TRBV6-1	CASSEPYGGHVMNTEAFF
NA	TRBJ1-1	TRBV7-9	CASSSDLEAFF
NA	TRBJ2-7	TRBV6-1	CASIFMTSGNEQYF
NA	TRBJ1-5	TRBV7-9	CASSLTGAGDQPQHF
NA	TRBJ2-3	TRBV5-5	CASSPSGGTDTQYF
once	TRBJ1-2	TRBV5-6	CASSLRQGDGYTF